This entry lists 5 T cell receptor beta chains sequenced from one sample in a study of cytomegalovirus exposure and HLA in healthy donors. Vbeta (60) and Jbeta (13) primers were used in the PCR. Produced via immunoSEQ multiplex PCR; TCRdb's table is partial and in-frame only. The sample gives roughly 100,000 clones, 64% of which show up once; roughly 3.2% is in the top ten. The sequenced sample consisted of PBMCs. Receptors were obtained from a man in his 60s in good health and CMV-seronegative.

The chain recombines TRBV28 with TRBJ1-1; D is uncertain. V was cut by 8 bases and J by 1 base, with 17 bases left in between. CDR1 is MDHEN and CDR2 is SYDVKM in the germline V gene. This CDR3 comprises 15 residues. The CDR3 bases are TGTGCCAGCTATACTCGCGGGCTTGGGAACACTGAAGCTTTCTTT. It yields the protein CASYTRGLGNTEAFF.

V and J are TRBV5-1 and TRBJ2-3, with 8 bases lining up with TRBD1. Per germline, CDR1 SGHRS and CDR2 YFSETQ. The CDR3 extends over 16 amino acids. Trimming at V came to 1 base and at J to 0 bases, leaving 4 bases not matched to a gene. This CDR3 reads CASSLQGASSTDTQYF. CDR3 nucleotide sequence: TGCGCCAGCAGCTTGCAGGGGGCTTCTAGCACAGATACGCAGTATTTT.

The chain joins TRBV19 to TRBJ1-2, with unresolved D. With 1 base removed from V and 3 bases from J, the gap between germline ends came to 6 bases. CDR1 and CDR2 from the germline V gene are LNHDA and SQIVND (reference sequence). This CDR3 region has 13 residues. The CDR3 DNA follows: TGTGCCAGTAGTATAGTACTGGACTATGGCTACACCTTC. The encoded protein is CASSIVLDYGYTF. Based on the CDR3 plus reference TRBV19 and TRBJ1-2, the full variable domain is DGGITQSPKYLFRKEGQNVTLSCEQNLNHDAMYWYRQDPGQGLRLIYYSQIVNDFQKGDIAEGYSVSREKKESFPLTVTSAQKNPTAFYLCASSIVLDYGYTFGSGTRLTVV.

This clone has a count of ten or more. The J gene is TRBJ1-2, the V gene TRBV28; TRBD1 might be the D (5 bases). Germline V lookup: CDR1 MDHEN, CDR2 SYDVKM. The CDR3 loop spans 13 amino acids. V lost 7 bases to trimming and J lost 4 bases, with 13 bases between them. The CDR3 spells CASNSPGIYGYTF. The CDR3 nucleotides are TGTGCCAGCAATTCTCCAGGGATCTATGGCTACACCTTC.

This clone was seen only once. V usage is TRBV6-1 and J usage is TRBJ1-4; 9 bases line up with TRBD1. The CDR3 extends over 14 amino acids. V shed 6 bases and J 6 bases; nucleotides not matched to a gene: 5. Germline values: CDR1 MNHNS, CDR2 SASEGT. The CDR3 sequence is CASSLDRGDEKLFF. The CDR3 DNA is TGTGCCAGCAGCCTGGACAGGGGAGATGAAAAACTGTTTTTT.